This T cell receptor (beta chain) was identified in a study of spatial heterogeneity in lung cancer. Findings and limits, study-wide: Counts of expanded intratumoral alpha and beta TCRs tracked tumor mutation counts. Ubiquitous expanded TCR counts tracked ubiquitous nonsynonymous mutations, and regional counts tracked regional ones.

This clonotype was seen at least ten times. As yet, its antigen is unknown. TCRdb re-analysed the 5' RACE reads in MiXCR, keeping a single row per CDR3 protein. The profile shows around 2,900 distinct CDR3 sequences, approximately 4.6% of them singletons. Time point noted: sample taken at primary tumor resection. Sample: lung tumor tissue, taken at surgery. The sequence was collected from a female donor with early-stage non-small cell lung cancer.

CDR3 in DNA: TGTGCCAGCAGACCTCTAGCGGGGGGCCTCTACAATGAGCAGTTCTTC. This gives the protein CASRPLAGGLYNEQFF. The V call is TRBV27, the J call TRBJ2-1; 11 nucleotides align to TRBD2. There are 16 residues in the CDR3. V dropped 6 bases and J dropped 3; count of bases not matched to a gene: 7. From germline, CDR1 is MNHEY and CDR2 SMNVEV (reference sequence).